Sequencing of this TCR beta chain was carried out in a study of blood T cell repertoires in COVID-19. Overall study context: The United States, Italy and Spain provided the acute and convalescent COVID-19 samples.

In the original analysis: Estimates of nucleated cell counts were drawn from the amplification of reference gene primers. Data came from immunoSEQ multiplex PCR; TCRdb stores just in-frame clones and leaves some out. Clone size and the V and J calls come from that table; the DNA yielded D and trimming. The sample lists some 66,000 clones; 85% to 90% were seen once. With 8 bases removed from V and 1 base from J, the gap between germline ends came to 12 bases. Germline loops: CDR1 SNHLY, CDR2 FYNNEI. CDR3 length: 14 amino acids. The material sequenced was peripheral blood. The TCR was taken from a woman aged 55-70 years with acute or convalescent COVID-19. The rearrangement links TRBV2 to TRBJ2-1; the D gene is possibly TRBD1 (6 bases). CDR3 nucleotide sequence: TGTGCCAGCGGGACAACATTTTCCTACAATGAGCAGTTCTTC. Amino acids: CASGTTFSYNEQFF.